This is a list of T cell receptor beta chains from one sample in a study of T cell responses to AZD1222 COVID-19 vaccine. Libraries were prepared by immunoSEQ multiplex PCR; TCRdb keeps only in-frame clonotypes and omits some of them. This table holds 100,000 to 150,000 clones, just over 90% found once. The sample was peripheral blood, taken on day 0 of AZD1222 vaccination. The receptors derive from an adult in good health. CDR3s include the opening cysteine and the closing phenylalanine or tryptophan.

TRBV2 | CASRVLATPYNEQFF
TRBV6-5 | CASSLQGTPGNTIYF
TRBV11-1 | CASSLDLWVGNTEAFF
TRBV12-3/TRBV12-4 | CASTLGIQETQYF
TRBV4-3 | CASSQGLRHSWRVGGNIQYF
TRBV2 | CASSEGGTANTGELFF
TRBV11-3 | CASSLAGPLYEQYF
TRBV6-5 | CALHRPSGANVLTF
TRBV9 | CASSVVGAGASTDTQYF
TRBV24-1 | CATSDDRDYGYTF
TRBV7-6 | CASSLAGGDYGYTF
TRBV27 | CASSLTGLGDGYTF
TRBV7-6 | CASSSNLGQTSSGNTIYF
TRBV4-1 | CASSQDRAGGLDEQYF
TRBV5-5 | CASSLASPGGTYEQYF
TRBV6-1 | CASSESGAPGYTF
TRBV3-1/TRBV3-2 | CASSGGANTGELFF
TRBV11-1 | CASSFGTEAFF
TRBV6-5 | CASSTFYTGELFF
TRBV9 | CASSPTERGVYEQYF
TRBV19 | CASSNGVTDTQYF
TRBV3-1/TRBV3-2 | CASSQGSSYEQYF
TRBV5-4 | CASSLPQGFTEAFF
TRBV30 | CAWTDGYGYTF
TRBV14 | CASSQDLGGTQYF
TRBV9 | CASSGGQGSYEQYF
TRBV7-8 | CASSLEVAGGSPLHF
TRBV2 | CASRAIDGEEVNEQFF
TRBV5-1 | CASSSEQGTQETQYF
TRBV6-2/TRBV6-3 | CASSYSGAGDTQYF
TRBV19 | CATSVAASMNTEAFF
TRBV18 | CASSPGQGPDQPQHF
TRBV28 | CASSSPGGQGNQPQHF
TRBV6-5 | CASRQTGSDTQYF
TRBV30 | CAWSGGGSGYTF
TRBV6-2/TRBV6-3 | CASSYSTRPQHF
TRBV5-1 | CASSLQRGPYEQYF
TRBV19 | CASSPSIASNQPQHF
TRBV6-1 | CASSEYMLIKEKLFF
TRBV30 | CAWSVPGLNYGYTF
TRBV6-5 | CASSYSWGIGEKLFF
TRBV6-5 | CASSSDSTPINYGYTF
TRBV12-5 | CASGQSGGNTIYF
TRBV30 | CAWNVLRGREAFF
TRBV6-5 | CASSRDRVVTEAFF
TRBV5-1 | CASSLDRGPNQPQHF
TRBV4-1 | CASSQGGQGANEKLFF
TRBV27 | CASTPTRPLTPLHF
TRBV13 | CASSLRTGPQHF
TRBV25-1 | CASDGTSEGTFF
TRBV28 | CASRPGTGGIQQYF
TRBV9 | CASSVRRTSGNTGELFF